The 25 T cell receptor beta chains below were found in one sample sequenced in a study of cytomegalovirus exposure and HLA in healthy donors. It was with 60 Vbeta and 13 Jbeta primers that the PCR ran. The table came from immunoSEQ multiplex PCR; TCRdb's copy has only in-frame clones and leaves some out. The sample carries 250,000 to 350,000 clones, approximately 90% recorded once. Sequences were obtained from PBMCs. These receptors all come from a man between 40 and 49 years old in good health and CMV-seropositive.

This chain's CDR3 is CASSGQEIYGYTF. The CDR3 nucleotides are TGTGCCAGCAGTGGACAGGAGATATATGGCTACACCTTC. The chain links TRBV25-1 to TRBJ1-2; a weak D match, TRBD1 (6 bases). The germline V gene has CDR1 MGHDK and CDR2 SYGVNS. Trimming stripped 4 bases from V and 5 bases from J, with 11 bases between. The CDR3 totals 13 residues.

A word on this clone: The junction and the germline gene differ at one end; a read error may be behind it. The chain joins TRBV7-9 to TRBJ1-1; the D is unclear. CDR3 size: 12 residues. From germline, CDR1 is SEHNR and CDR2 FQNEAQ (reference sequence). The DNA of the CDR3 is TGTTCCAGCAGCCTCCTGAACACTGAAGCTTTCTTT. It is translated as CSSSLLNTEAFF.

The chain recombines TRBV7-2 with TRBJ1-4; TRBD1 aligns across 9 bases. Germline CDR1 SGHTA, CDR2 FQGNSA. The CDR3 loop spans 15 amino acids. V shed 3 bases, J shed 8 bases, and the junction held 7 bases outside the gene matches. CDR3: CASSLGDRVNEKLFF. The CDR3 nucleotides read TGTGCCAGCAGCTTGGGGGACAGGGTAAACGAAAAACTGTTTTTT. The entire variable domain, with the rest obtained from reference TRBV7-2 and TRBJ1-4, is as follows: GAGVSQSPSNKVTEKGKDVELRCDPISGHTALYWYRQSLGQGLEFLIYFQGNSAPDKSGLPSDRFSAERTGGSVSTLTIQRTQQEDSAVYLCASSLGDRVNEKLFFGSGTQLSVL.

This clone was found a few times. This chain uses TRBV9 with TRBJ2-3; 7 bases fit TRBD2. With 0 bases clipped from V and 6 bases from J, the junction kept 7 bases outside the gene matches. Germline CDR1 is SGDLS and CDR2 is YYNGEE. The length of the CDR3 is 15 residues. The CDR3 region is CASSVEGGSLDTQYF. CDR3 bases: TGTGCCAGCAGCGTAGAGGGAGGGTCCCTGGATACGCAGTATTTT.

The chain employs TRBV18 and TRBJ1-1; D perhaps matches TRBD1 (5 bases). CDR1 KGHSH and CDR2 LQKENI come from the germline V gene. The ends were cut back, 3 bases at V and 6 bases at J, with 14 bases in the middle. This CDR3 contains 14 residues. CDR3 DNA sequence: TGTGCCAGCTCACCCCCGACAGTTCAGGCTGAAGCTTTCTTT. It encodes CASSPPTVQAEAFF.

This clone is a singleton in its sample. This chain joins TRBV6-6 and TRBJ2-7; 10 positions agree with TRBD1. There are 14 residues in the CDR3. CDR1 is MNHNY, CDR2 SVGAGI, per germline (reference sequence). V was clipped by 6 bases and J by 4 bases; unmatched bases: 6. This chain's CDR3 is CASRLGTGEYEQYF. The CDR3 nucleotides are TGTGCCAGCAGGCTCGGGACAGGGGAATACGAGCAGTACTTC.

The chain uses TRBV6-5 and TRBJ2-7; D perhaps matches TRBD2 (6 bases). The CDR3 covers 13 residues. The germline V and J ends were trimmed by 11 bases and 6 bases, with 20 bases remaining between them. Germline assignment: CDR1 MNHEY and CDR2 SVGAGI. This CDR3 reads CAGRRTTLSEQYF. The CDR3 bases are TGTGCCGGACGGCGGACTACCTTAAGCGAGCAGTACTTC.

The CDR3 loop reads CSVRPTYSTDTQYF. CDR3 nucleotide sequence: TGCAGCGTTCGCCCAACATATAGCACAGATACGCAGTATTTT. The chain employs TRBV29-1 and TRBJ2-3; D is uncertain. The CDR3 is made up of 14 amino acids. Germline V lookup: CDR1 SQVTM, CDR2 ANQGSEA. The ends were cut back, 5 bases at V and 0 bases at J, with 12 bases in the middle.

The chain employs TRBV7-8 and TRBJ2-1, with TRBD2 identical over 8 bases. This CDR3 has 15 residues. J was trimmed by 7 bases and V by 5 bases; bases with no gene match: 10. Germline assignment: CDR1 SGHVS and CDR2 FQNEAQ. The CDR3 nucleotides are TGTGCCAGCAGCCCCGCCGAGGCTAGCGGGAATGAGCAGTTCTTC. It codes for CASSPAEASGNEQFF.

Regarding this clone: This CDR3 is also generated by other DNA sequences in the sample. The CDR3 DNA is TGTGCCAGCTCGGGACAGGGGGCCAACACTGAAGCTTTCTTT. As protein: CASSGQGANTEAFF. The chain uses TRBV18 and TRBJ1-1, with 12 positions matching TRBD1. The CDR3 consists of 14 residues. Germline V gene lookup returns CDR1 KGHSH and CDR2 LQKENI. The ends lost 6 bases at V and 2 bases at J; junction bases unmatched: 1.

The rearrangement uses TRBV6-5 and TRBJ1-1; 11 bases are shared with TRBD1. The V gene's germline CDR1 is MNHEY and CDR2 SVGAGI. The CDR3 length is 15 residues. J gave up 5 bases and V 7 bases, and 9 bases lay outside the gene matches. CDR3 DNA sequence: TGTGCCAGCACCCCAACGGGACAGGGGGGAACTGAAGCTTTCTTT. Amino acids: CASTPTGQGGTEAFF.

This clone was found a few times. The rearrangement links TRBV27 to TRBJ2-3; 7 nucleotides agree with TRBD1. Losses at the gene ends were 5 bases for V and 7 bases for J; bases not matched to a gene: 12. Germline V gives CDR1 MNHEY, CDR2 SMNVEV (reference sequence). The CDR3 has 15 residues. The CDR3 spells CASSLRQGPTNTQYF. In nucleotides, the CDR3 is TGTGCCAGCAGTCTAAGACAGGGCCCCACGAATACGCAGTATTTT.

The genes are TRBV7-9 and TRBJ1-1, with 7 bases fitting TRBD1. From germline, CDR1 is SEHNR and CDR2 FQNEAQ (reference sequence). The CDR3 is made up of 14 amino acids. The V and J ends lost 5 bases and 5 bases, in that order; junction bases with no gene match: 8. The CDR3: CASSTEGAGTEAFF. For the CDR3, the DNA is TGTGCCAGCAGCACCGAGGGGGCTGGGACTGAAGCTTTCTTT.

The V gene is TRBV6-6, the J gene TRBJ1-1; the D gene is possibly TRBD1 (6 bases). Germline V gives CDR1 MNHNY, CDR2 SVGAGI (reference sequence). The CDR3 is made up of 14 amino acids. With 5 bases removed from V and 0 bases from J, the gap between germline ends came to 10 bases. The CDR3 loop is CASSGGAMNTEAFF. CDR3 coding DNA: TGTGCCAGCAGTGGGGGGGCGATGAACACTGAAGCTTTCTTT.

This chain joins TRBV28 and TRBJ2-2; D not certain. The CDR3 totals 15 residues. V was shortened by 6 bases and J by 2 bases, with 13 bases between the two germline ends. In germline, CDR1 is MDHEN, CDR2 SYDVKM. The CDR3 nucleotides are TGTGCCAGCAGCTATTCGGTATTAAACACCGGGGAGCTGTTTTTT. Translated: CASSYSVLNTGELFF. Based on the CDR3 plus reference TRBV28 and TRBJ2-2, the full variable domain is DVKVTQSSRYLVKRTGEKVFLECVQDMDHENMFWYRQDPGLGLRLIYFSYDVKMKEKGDIPEGYSVSREKKERFSLILESASTNQTSMYLCASSYSVLNTGELFFGEGSRLTVL.

This clone was observed once. The chain couples TRBV11-2 to TRBJ1-1; unclear D gene. Germline lookup yields CDR1 SGHAT and CDR2 FQNNGV. The germline V and J ends were trimmed by 1 base and 4 bases, with 13 bases remaining between them. The CDR3 is made up of 15 amino acids. CDR3 sequence reads: CASSLGRRLGTEAFF. The CDR3 nucleotides read TGTGCCAGCAGCTTAGGGCGGCGGTTAGGCACTGAAGCTTTCTTT.

On this clone: Relative to the germline gene, one junction end is altered; a read error may explain this. The chain has TRBV6-5 and TRBJ2-7; no firm D call. The CDR3 consists of 11 residues. Germline assignment: CDR1 MNHEY and CDR2 SVGAGI. In nucleotides, the CDR3 is TGCTCCTCTAGGTTTGCCTACGAGCAGTACTTC. Encoded protein: CSSRFAYEQYF.

V gene TRBV7-2 combines with J gene TRBJ2-1, with 8 bases matching TRBD2. CDR1 and CDR2 (germline): SGHTA, FQGNSA. V was pared by 2 bases and J by 6 bases, with 3 bases of the junction left unmatched. The CDR3 runs to 14 residues. CDR3 in amino acids: CASSLSGRGNEQFF. The CDR3 DNA sequence: TGTGCCAGCAGCTTATCCGGGAGGGGCAATGAGCAGTTCTTC.

CDR3 nucleotide sequence: TGTGCCAGCAGCGTAGACGGGATTTCCATGAACACTGAAGCTTTCTTT. It specifies CASSVDGISMNTEAFF. V gene TRBV9 combines with J gene TRBJ1-1; D is unresolved. Trimming removed 0 bases at V and 0 bases at J, with 12 bases between. The CDR3 spans 16 residues. The germline V gene has CDR1 SGDLS and CDR2 YYNGEE.

The rearrangement uses TRBV27 and TRBJ2-2; D may be TRBD2 (5 bases). Per germline, CDR1 MNHEY and CDR2 SMNVEV (reference sequence). There are 13 residues in the CDR3. Trimming pared 2 bases from V and 5 bases from J, leaving 6 bases between. DNA for the CDR3: TGTGCCAGCAGTTTACGAGGGACCGGGGAGCTGTTTTTT. Its translation is CASSLRGTGELFF.

This clone was seen only once. The chain links TRBV7-9 to TRBJ2-5; 8 bases line up with TRBD2. CDR3 length equals 16 residues. CDR1 and CDR2 from the germline V gene are SEHNR and FQNEAQ (reference sequence). Trimming removed 1 base from V and 7 bases from J; junction bases left unmatched: 11. The CDR3 bases are TGTGCCAGCAGCTTAGGGGGGGTGAGCGGGAGTTGGACCCAGTACTTC. Its protein product is CASSLGGVSGSWTQYF.

CDR3 coding DNA: TGTGCCAGCAGTTTATTTTCCCATACAGGGGGTACTGAAGCTTTCTTT. This codes for CASSLFSHTGGTEAFF. The genes are TRBV27 and TRBJ1-1; 8 bases match TRBD1. The CDR3 is made up of 16 amino acids. From germline, CDR1 is MNHEY and CDR2 SMNVEV (reference sequence). The V segment lost 1 base and the J segment 5 bases; nucleotides outside the gene matches: 9.

This rearrangement joins TRBV29-1 to TRBJ1-2; D uncertain. This CDR3 has 10 amino acids. Germline CDR1 is SQVTM and CDR2 is ANQGSEA. The V end lost 4 bases, the J end lost 5 bases, and 5 bases lay between the germline ends. The DNA for the CDR3 is TGCAGCGTTGGGCAGTATGGCTACACCTTC. Translated: CSVGQYGYTF.

The chain recombines TRBV10-3 with TRBJ2-5, with D unresolved. The better agreement between TRBJ2-7 and the DNA end casts doubt on the J call. Germline CDR1 and CDR2: ENHRY and SYGVKD. The CDR3 sequence is 12 residues long. The chain's CDR3 is CAISEAYYEQYF. Here the CDR3 DNA reads TGTGCCATCAGTGAGGCTTACTACGAGCAGTACTTC.

This chain joins TRBV5-1 and TRBJ2-7; 11 bases line up with TRBD1. The V gene end was trimmed by 2 bases and the J gene end by 5 bases; junction bases not matched to a gene: 9. Germline CDR1 reads SGHRS; CDR2 reads YFSETQ. This CDR3 has 16 amino acids. The CDR3 DNA reads as TGCGCCAGCAGCTTAAGCGGGACAGGGGGAAGAAACGAGCAGTACTTC. It translates to CASSLSGTGGRNEQYF.